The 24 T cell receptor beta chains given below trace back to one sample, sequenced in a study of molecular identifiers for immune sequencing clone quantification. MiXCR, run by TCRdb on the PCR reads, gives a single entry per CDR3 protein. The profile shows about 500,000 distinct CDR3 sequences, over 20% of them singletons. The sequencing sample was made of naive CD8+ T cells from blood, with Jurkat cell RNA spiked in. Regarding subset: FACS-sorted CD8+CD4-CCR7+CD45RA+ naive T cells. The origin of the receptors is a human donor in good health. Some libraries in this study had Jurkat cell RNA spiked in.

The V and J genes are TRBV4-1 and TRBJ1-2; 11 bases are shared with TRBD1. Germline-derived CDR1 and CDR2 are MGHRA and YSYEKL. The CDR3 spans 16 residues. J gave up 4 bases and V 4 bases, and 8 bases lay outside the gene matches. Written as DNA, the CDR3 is TGCGCCAGCAGCCCACATTCGGGACAGGGGGTCTATGGCTACACCTTC. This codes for CASSPHSGQGVYGYTF.

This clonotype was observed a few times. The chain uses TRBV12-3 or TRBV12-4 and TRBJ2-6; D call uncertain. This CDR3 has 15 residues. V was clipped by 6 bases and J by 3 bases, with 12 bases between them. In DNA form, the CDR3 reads TGTGCCAGCAGCCCAACCCCCTATGGGGCCAACGTCCTGACTTTC. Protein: CASSPTPYGANVLTF.

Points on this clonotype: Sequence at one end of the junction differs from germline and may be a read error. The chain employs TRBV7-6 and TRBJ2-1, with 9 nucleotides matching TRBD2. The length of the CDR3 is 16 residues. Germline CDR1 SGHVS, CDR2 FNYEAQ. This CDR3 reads CAGSLVGGRAHNEQFF. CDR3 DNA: TGTGCCGGCAGCTTAGTTGGCGGGAGGGCCCACAATGAGCAGTTCTTC.

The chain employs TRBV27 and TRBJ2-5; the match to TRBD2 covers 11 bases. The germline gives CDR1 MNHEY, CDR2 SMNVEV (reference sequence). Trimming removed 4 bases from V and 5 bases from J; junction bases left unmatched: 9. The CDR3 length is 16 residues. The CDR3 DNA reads TGTGCCAGCAGTTCAATACTAGCGGGGGTTGAGGAGACCCAGTACTTC. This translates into CASSSILAGVEETQYF.

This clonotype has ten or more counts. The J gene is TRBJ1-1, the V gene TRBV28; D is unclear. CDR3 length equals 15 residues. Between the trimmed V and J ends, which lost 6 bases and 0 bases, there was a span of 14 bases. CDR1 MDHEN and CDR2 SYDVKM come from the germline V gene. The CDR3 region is CASRPLRELNTEAFF. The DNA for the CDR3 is TGTGCCAGCAGACCCCTACGGGAATTGAACACTGAAGCTTTCTTT.

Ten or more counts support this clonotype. For the CDR3, the DNA is TGTGCCAGCAGTTTGAGGGATGGCGGTGAGCAGTTCTTC. Translated: CASSLRDGGEQFF. This chain joins TRBV12-3 or TRBV12-4 and TRBJ2-1; D possibly corresponds to TRBD2 (5 bases). V lost 3 bases, J lost 9 bases, and 12 bases lay in between. The CDR3 is 13 amino acids.

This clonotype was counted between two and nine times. In DNA, the CDR3 is TGTGCCACCAGCATAGGGACGGATGCAACTAATGAAAAACTGTTTTTT. Protein: CATSIGTDATNEKLFF. This sequence joins TRBV15 and TRBJ1-4; TRBD1 might be the D (5 bases). This CDR3 is 16 amino acids long. V was pared by 4 bases and J by 0 bases, with 12 bases between. Germline V gene lookup returns CDR1 LNHNV and CDR2 YYDKDF (reference sequence).

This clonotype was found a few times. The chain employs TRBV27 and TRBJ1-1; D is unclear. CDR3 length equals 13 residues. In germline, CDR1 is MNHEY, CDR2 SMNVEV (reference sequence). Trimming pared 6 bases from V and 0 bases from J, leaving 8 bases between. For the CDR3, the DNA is TGTGCCAGCAGAATACAAGTGAACACTGAAGCTTTCTTT. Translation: CASRIQVNTEAFF.

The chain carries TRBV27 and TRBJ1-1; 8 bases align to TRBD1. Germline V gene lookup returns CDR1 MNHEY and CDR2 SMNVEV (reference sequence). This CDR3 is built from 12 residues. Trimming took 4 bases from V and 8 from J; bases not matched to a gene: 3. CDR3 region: CASSWPGGEAFF. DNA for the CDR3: TGTGCCAGCAGTTGGCCAGGGGGCGAAGCTTTCTTT.

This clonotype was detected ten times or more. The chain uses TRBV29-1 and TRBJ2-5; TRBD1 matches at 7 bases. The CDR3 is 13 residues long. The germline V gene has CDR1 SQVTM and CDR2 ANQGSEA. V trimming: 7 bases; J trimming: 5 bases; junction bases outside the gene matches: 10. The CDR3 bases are TGCAGCGCGAATGGACAGGCCGGGGAGACCCAGTACTTC. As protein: CSANGQAGETQYF. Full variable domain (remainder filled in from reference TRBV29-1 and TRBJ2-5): SAVISQKPSRDICQRGTSLTIQCQVDSQVTMMFWYRQQPGQSLTLIATANQGSEATYESGFVIDKFPISRPNLTFSTLTVSNMSPEDSSIYLCSANGQAGETQYFGPGTRLLVL.

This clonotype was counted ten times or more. For the CDR3, the DNA is TGTGCCAGCGTAGGACAGGGACTGGAGGCTAGCACAGATACGCAGTATTTT. It is translated as CASVGQGLEASTDTQYF. This sequence joins TRBV6-5 and TRBJ2-3; 8 nucleotides match TRBD1. Germline values: CDR1 MNHEY, CDR2 SVGAGI. This CDR3 has 17 residues. The trim removed 8 bases at V and 0 bases at J, leaving 13 bases unmatched.

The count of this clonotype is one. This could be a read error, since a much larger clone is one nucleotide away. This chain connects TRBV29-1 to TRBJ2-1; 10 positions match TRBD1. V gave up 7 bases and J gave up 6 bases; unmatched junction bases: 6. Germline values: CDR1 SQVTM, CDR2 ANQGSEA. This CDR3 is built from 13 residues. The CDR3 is CSGDRTGGNEQFF. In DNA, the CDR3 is TGCAGCGGTGATCGGACAGGGGGCAATGAGCAGTTCTTC.

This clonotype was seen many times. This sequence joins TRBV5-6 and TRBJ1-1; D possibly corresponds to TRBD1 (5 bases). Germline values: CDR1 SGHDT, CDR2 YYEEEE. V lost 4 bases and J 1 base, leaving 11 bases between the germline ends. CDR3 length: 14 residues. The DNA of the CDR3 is TGTGCCAGCAGCCTGGGGCAGAGGAACACTGAAGCTTTCTTT. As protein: CASSLGQRNTEAFF. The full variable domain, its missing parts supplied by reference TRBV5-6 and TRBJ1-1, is DAGVTQSPTHLIKTRGQQVTLRCSPKSGHDTVSWYQQALGQGPQFIFQYYEEEERQRGNFPDRFSGHQFPNYSSELNVNALLLGDSALYLCASSLGQRNTEAFFGQGTRLTVV.

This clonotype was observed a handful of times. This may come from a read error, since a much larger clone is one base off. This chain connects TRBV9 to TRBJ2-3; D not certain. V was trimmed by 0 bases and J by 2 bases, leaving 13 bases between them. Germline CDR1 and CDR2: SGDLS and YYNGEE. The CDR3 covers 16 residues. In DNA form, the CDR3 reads TGTGCCAGCAGCGTAGCTTCGGACGCCACCACAGATACGCAGTATTTT. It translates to CASSVASDATTDTQYF.

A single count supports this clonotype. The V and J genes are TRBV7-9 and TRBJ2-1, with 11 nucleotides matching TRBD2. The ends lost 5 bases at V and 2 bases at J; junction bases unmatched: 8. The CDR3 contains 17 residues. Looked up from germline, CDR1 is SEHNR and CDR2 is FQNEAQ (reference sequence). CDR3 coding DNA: TGTGCCAGCAGCACTCGGATAGCGGGAGGGCCCTACAATGAGCAGTTCTTC. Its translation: CASSTRIAGGPYNEQFF.

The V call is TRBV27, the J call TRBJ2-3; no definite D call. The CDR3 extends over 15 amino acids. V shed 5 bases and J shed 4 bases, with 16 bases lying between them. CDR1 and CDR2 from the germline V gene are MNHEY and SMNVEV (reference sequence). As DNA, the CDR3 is TGTGCCAGCAGTCCGGAGCTAGTTCAGCCAGATACGCAGTATTTT. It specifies CASSPELVQPDTQYF.

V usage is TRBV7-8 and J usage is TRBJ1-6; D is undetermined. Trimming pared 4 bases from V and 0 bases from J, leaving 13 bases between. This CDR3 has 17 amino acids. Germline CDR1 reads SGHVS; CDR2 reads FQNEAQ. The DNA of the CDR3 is TGTGCCAGCAGCTGGCAGCCTCTAAGCTCCTATAATTCACCCCTCCACTTT. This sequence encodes CASSWQPLSSYNSPLHF.

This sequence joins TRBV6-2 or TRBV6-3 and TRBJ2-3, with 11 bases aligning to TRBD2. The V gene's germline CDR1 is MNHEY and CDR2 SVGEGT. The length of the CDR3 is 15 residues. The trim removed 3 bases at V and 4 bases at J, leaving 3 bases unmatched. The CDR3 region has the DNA TGTGCCAGCAGTTATAGCGGGAGGGCACCAGATACGCAGTATTTT. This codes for CASSYSGRAPDTQYF.

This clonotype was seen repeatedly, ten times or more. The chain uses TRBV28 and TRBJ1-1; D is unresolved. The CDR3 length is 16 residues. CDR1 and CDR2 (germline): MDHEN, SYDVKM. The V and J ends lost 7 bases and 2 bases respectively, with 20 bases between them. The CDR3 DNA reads TGTGCCAGCACCCCCCCCGGAAGGAGGTTAAACACTGAAGCTTTCTTT. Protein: CASTPPGRRLNTEAFF.

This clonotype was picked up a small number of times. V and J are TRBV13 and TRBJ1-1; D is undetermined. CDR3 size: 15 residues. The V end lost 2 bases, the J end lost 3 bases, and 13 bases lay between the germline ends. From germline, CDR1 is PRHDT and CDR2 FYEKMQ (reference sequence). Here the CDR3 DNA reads TGTGCCAGCAGCTTAAACAGACCAGTCGACACTGAAGCTTTCTTT. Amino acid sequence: CASSLNRPVDTEAFF.

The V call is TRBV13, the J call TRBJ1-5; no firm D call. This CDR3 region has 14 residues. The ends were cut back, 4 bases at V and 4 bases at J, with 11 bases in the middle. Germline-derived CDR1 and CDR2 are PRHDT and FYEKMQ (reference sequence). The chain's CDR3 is CASSSGPQNQPQHF. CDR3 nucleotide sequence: TGTGCCAGCAGCTCCGGGCCCCAGAATCAGCCCCAGCATTTT.

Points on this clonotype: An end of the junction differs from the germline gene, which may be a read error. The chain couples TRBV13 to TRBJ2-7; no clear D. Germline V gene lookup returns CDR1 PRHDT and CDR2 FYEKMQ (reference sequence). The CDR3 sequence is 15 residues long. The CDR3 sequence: CASSLGQPFSYEQYF. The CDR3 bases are TGTGCCAGCAGCCTAGGCCAGCCTTTCTCCTACGAGCAGTACTTC.

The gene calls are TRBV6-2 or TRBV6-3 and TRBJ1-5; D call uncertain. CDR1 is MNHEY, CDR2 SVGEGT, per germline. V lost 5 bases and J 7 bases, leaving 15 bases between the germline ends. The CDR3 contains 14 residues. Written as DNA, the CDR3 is TGTGCCAGCAGTAACCGCCCAACGGGACAGCCCCAGCATTTT. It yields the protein CASSNRPTGQPQHF.

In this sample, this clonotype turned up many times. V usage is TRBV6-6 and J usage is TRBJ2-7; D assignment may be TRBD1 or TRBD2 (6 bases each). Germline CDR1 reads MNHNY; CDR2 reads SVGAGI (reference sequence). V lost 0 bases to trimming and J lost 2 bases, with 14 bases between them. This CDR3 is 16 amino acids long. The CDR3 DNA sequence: TGTGCCAGCAGTTACTCGAGAGGGGGGTACGCCTACGAGCAGTACTTC. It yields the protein CASSYSRGGYAYEQYF.